The T cell receptor (beta chain) under discussion was sequenced for a study of blood T cell repertoires in COVID-19. Study context: The analysed material was cDNA or gDNA that came from T cells, B-cell-depleted T cells, or PBMCs.

Authors' methods: Nucleated cell counts were estimated from reference gene primer amplification. Assay used: immunoSEQ multiplex PCR; TCRdb lists only in-frame clones, some missing. For V, J and clone size, that table is used; D and trimming come from the DNA. Of roughly 70,000 clones in the sample, about three quarters were seen once. Sample: peripheral blood. The receptor was isolated from a woman between 70 and 85 years old with acute or convalescent COVID-19.

Here the CDR3 reads CASRLRVGNTGELFF. Written as DNA, the CDR3 is TGTGCCAGCAGACTCAGGGTTGGGAACACCGGGGAGCTGTTTTTT. The chain combines TRBV2 with TRBJ2-2; maybe TRBD1 (5 bases). CDR1 and CDR2 (germline): SNHLY, FYNNEI. The CDR3 is made up of 15 amino acids. The ends were cut back, 6 bases at V and 1 base at J, with 12 bases in the middle. Full variable domain (outside the CDR3, taken from reference TRBV2 and TRBJ2-2): EPEVTQTPSHQVTQMGQEVILRCVPISNHLYFYWYRQILGQKVEFLVSFYNNEISEKSEIFDDQFSVERPDGSNFTLKIRSTKLEDSAMYFCASRLRVGNTGELFFGEGSRLTVL.